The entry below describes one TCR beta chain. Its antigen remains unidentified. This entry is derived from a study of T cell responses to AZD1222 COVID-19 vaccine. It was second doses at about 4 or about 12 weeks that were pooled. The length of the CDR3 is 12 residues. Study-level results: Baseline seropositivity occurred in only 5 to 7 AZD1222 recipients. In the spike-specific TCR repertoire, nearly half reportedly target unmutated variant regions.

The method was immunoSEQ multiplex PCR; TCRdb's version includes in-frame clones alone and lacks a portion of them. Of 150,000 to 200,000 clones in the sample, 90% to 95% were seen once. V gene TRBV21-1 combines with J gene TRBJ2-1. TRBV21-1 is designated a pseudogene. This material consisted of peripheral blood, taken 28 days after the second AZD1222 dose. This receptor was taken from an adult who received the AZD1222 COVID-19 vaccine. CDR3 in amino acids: CASSKDGTSEFF. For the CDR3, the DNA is TGTGCCAGCAGCAAAGACGGGACGAGCGAGTTCTTC.